The sequence of this T cell receptor beta chain was determined in a study of shared clonotypes between healthy human individuals. The repertoire was sequenced with immunoSEQ multiplex PCR; TCRdb's copy has only in-frame clones and lacks some. The profile shows millions of clones, about 94% of them singletons. Regarding this clone: The antigen remains undetermined. Other DNA sequences in this sample translate to the same CDR3.

The CDR3 covers 14 residues. Trimming removed 1 base from V and 1 base from J, with 8 bases in between. Germline V gene sequence: CDR1 SGDLS, CDR2 YYNGEE. As defined, naive CD8 cells were CD45RO-negative and positively selected for CCR7, with terminally differentiated effector memory CD45RA+ cells excluded. Whole-study findings and limits: Four donors shared 5% to 5.5% of their naive CD4 clonotypes.

This chain connects TRBV9 to TRBJ2-5; D possibly uses TRBD1 or TRBD2 (6 bases each). The origin of this receptor is a man aged 18 to 29 in good health. The sample taken for sequencing was naive CD8+ T cells sorted from blood. CDR3 loop: CASSVTGAQETQYF. As DNA, the CDR3 is TGTGCCAGCAGCGTAACGGGGGCCCAAGAGACCCAGTACTTC. Together with reference TRBV9 and TRBJ2-5, the CDR3 gives the full variable domain: DSGVTQTPKHLITATGQRVTLRCSPRSGDLSVYWYQQSLDQGLQFLIQYYNGEERAKGNILERFSAQQFPDLHSELNLSSLELGDSALYFCASSVTGAQETQYFGPGTRLLVL.